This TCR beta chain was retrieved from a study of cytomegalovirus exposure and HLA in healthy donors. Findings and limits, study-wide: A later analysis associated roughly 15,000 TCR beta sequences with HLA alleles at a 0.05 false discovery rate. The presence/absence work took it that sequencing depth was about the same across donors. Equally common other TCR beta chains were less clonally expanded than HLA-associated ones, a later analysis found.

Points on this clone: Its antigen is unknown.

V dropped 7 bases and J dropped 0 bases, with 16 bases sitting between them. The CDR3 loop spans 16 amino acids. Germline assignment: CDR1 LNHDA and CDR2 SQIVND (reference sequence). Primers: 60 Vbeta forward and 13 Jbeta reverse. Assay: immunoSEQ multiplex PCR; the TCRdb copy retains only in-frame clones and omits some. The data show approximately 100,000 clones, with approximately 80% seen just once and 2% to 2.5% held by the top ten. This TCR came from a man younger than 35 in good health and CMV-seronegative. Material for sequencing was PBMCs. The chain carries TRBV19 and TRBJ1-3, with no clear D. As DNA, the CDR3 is TGTGCCAGTATTGGCGCGAGAGGGCTCTCTGGAAACACCATATATTTT. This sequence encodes CASIGARGLSGNTIYF.